This TCR beta chain was found in a study of blood T cell repertoires in COVID-19. Study-wide background: The United States, Italy and Spain supplied acute and convalescent COVID-19 samples. In each case, the material was cDNA or gDNA derived from T cells, B-cell-depleted T cells, or PBMCs.

J gave up 6 bases and V 0 bases, and 13 bases lay outside the gene matches. Germline values: CDR1 PRHDT, CDR2 FYEKMQ (reference sequence). The CDR3 runs 17 residues. In the original processing: The assay estimated nucleated cells by amplifying reference gene primers. Data came from immunoSEQ multiplex PCR; TCRdb stores just in-frame clones and leaves some out. The V and J calls and clone size were taken over from that table, and D and trimming were inferred from the DNA. The table lists about 210,000 clones, about 89% of them singletons. The source material was peripheral blood. The sequence was collected from a middle-aged woman with acute or convalescent COVID-19. This chain links TRBV13 with TRBJ1-2, with 7 bases lining up with TRBD1. In DNA, the CDR3 is TGTGCCAGCAGCTTAGGCCTGGCGGCAGGGGGTACGGATGGCTACACCTTC. It yields the protein CASSLGLAAGGTDGYTF.